The rows below give T cell receptor beta chains drawn from one sample of a study of Graves' ophthalmopathy and Graves' hyperthyroidism. TCRdb re-derived calls from the multiplex PCR reads in MiXCR, one entry per CDR3 protein. Found here are about 500,000 distinct CDR3 sequences, about 35% of them singletons; the top ten hold 4% to 5%. Sequenced input: peripheral blood or thyroid tissue (not recorded which). Source of these receptors: an adult man with Graves' hyperthyroidism. The CDR3 runs from the conserved cysteine through the conserved F or W. The D gene is left open where the match is weak. Where a row states a size, it is once, few, many or the class of an expanded clone; other rows omit it.

few	TRBV3-1	TRBJ1-1	NA	TGTGCCAGCAGCCACGACCCCCCAGGGTACACTGAAGCTTTCTTT	CASSHDPPGYTEAFF
NA	TRBV2	TRBJ2-2	NA	TGTGCTAGCAGAGTCGCGAACACCGGGGAGCTGTTTTTT	CASRVANTGELFF
NA	TRBV7-2	TRBJ2-7	TRBD2	TGTGCCAGCAGCTTGACTAGCGGGAGTTACTACGAGCAGTACTTC	CASSLTSGSYYEQYF
many	TRBV12-3/TRBV12-4	TRBJ1-5	NA	TGTGCCAGCAGTTTAGTGGGACGGAGCAATCAGCCCCAGCATTTT	CASSLVGRSNQPQHF
many	TRBV5-8	TRBJ1-4	TRBD1	TGTGCCAGCAATACCGGGACAGTTAATGAAAAACTGTTTTTT	CASNTGTVNEKLFF
many	TRBV12-5	TRBJ1-2	TRBD1	TGTGCTAGTGGTTTTGAACAGGGGTCCCCCAGGACCTTC	CASGFEQGSPRTF
few	TRBV2	TRBJ2-3	NA	TGTGCCAGCAGGGGAGAGGAGGATACGCAGTATTTT	CASRGEEDTQYF
many	TRBV10-3	TRBJ2-7	TRBD2	TGTGCCATCACCACAAGCGGGAGGGTTACCGAGCAGTACTTC	CAITTSGRVTEQYF
NA	TRBV20-1	TRBJ2-3	NA	TGCAGTGCCAGTCGTCTAGCTGCGGATACGCAGTATTTT	CSASRLAADTQYF
many	TRBV20-1	TRBJ1-2	NA	TGCAGTGCTAGAGATAGACAGATGTCTAACTATGGCTACACCTTC	CSARDRQMSNYGYTF
few	TRBV5-1	TRBJ1-1	NA	TGCGCCAGCAGCTTATCGACAGCGGGTTACCGAACCACTGAAGCTTTCTTT	CASSLSTAGYRTTEAFF
NA	TRBV19	TRBJ1-2	NA	TGTGCCAGTAGGAAGGACTTAGTCTATGGCTACACCTTC	CASRKDLVYGYTF
once	TRBV19	TRBJ1-4	NA	TGTGCCAGTAGTAATCCCGGGCGACTGTCTTTT	CASSNPGRLSF
many	TRBV12-3/TRBV12-4	TRBJ1-5	TRBD1	TGTGCCAGCAGCACAGGGGGCAATCAGCCCCAGCATTTT	CASSTGGNQPQHF
NA	TRBV5-5	TRBJ2-7	TRBD2	TGTGCCAGCAGTTCCCTGCCCCCTTTAGCGGGGGCCTCCTACGAGCAGTACTTC	CASSSLPPLAGASYEQYF
NA	TRBV28	TRBJ2-7	TRBD1	TGTGCCAGCAGACGGACAGGGGTATACGAGCAGTACTTC	CASRRTGVYEQYF
NA	TRBV29-1	TRBJ1-2	NA	TGCAGCCTCGGCGGTAACAGGGATGGCTATGGCTACACCTTC	CSLGGNRDGYGYTF
NA	TRBV4-1	TRBJ1-5	NA	TGCGCCAGCAGCCAAGATGAGTACAATCAGCCCCAGCATTTT	CASSQDEYNQPQHF